The clone carrying this TCR beta chain was recorded at least ten times. Its antigen is not identified. This sample is part of a study of CD8 T cells in ankylosing spondylitis. Overall study results and limits: The authors found the disease-linked clones to be CD8+ and relatively rare in peripheral blood. Disease-linked clones were reportedly significantly enriched in matched ankylosing spondylitis synovial fluid. Characteristic, it appeared, of ankylosing spondylitis blood was a TCR beta motif of roughly 8 highly homologous variants.

One entry per CDR3 protein results from TCRdb running MiXCR on the 5' RACE reads. The sample contains some 120,000 distinct CDR3 sequences, roughly 13% of which appear only once. Germline V gene lookup returns CDR1 LGHDT and CDR2 YNNKEL (reference sequence). CDR3 length equals 13 residues. The V end was cut by 2 bases, the J end by 7 bases, with 11 bases between. The clonotype was recovered from a female donor with ankylosing spondylitis or in good health (not recorded which). The sample taken for sequencing was blood, either unsorted or a sorted T cell fraction (not recorded which). The V and J genes are TRBV3-1 and TRBJ1-2; perhaps TRBD1 as D (5 bases). CDR3 protein: CASSQQGGGGYTF. CDR3 sequence (DNA): TGTGCCAGCAGCCAACAGGGCGGGGGTGGCTACACCTTC. The complete variable domain, with remaining parts taken from reference TRBV3-1 and TRBJ1-2, reads DTAVSQTPKYLVTQMGNDKSIKCEQNLGHDTMYWYKQDSKKFLKIMFSYNNKELIINETVPNRFSPKSPDKAHLNLHINSLELGDSAVYFCASSQQGGGGYTFGSGTRLTVV.